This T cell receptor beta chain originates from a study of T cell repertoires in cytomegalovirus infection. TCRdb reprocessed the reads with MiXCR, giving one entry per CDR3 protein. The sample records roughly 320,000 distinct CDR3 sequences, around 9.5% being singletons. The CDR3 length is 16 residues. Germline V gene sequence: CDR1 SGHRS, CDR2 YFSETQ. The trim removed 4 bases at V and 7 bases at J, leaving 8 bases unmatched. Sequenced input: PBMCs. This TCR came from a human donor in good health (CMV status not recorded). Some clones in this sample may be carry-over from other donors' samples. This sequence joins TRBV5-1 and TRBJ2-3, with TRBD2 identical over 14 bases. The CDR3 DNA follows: TGCGCCAGCAGCCCCGGGACTAGCGGGAGTACGAATACGCAGTATTTT. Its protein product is CASSPGTSGSTNTQYF.